These 10 T cell receptor beta chains share one sample of origin, sequenced in a study of cytomegalovirus exposure and HLA in healthy donors. The PCR made use of 60 Vbeta and 13 Jbeta primers. Sequencing was performed with immunoSEQ multiplex PCR; in TCRdb, only in-frame clones are kept and a portion is missing. The repertoire holds over 130,000 clones, with over 65% as singletons. The sample was PBMCs. These receptors came from a woman between 25 and 40 years old in good health and CMV-seronegative.

V and J are TRBV4-2 and TRBJ2-1, with D hard to call. The CDR3 has 17 amino acids. V shed 4 bases and J shed 2 bases, with 18 bases lying between them. Germline V lookup: CDR1 LGHNA, CDR2 YNFKEQ. The CDR3, as DNA: TGTGCCAGCAGCCGCGGAACCGGCTCCCGAGCCTACAATGAGCAGTTCTTC. Its translation is CASSRGTGSRAYNEQFF.

The V and J genes are TRBV30 and TRBJ2-2; D unresolved. V was pared by 4 bases and J by 0 bases, with 9 bases between. CDR3 length: 14 residues. The V gene's germline CDR1 is GTSNPN and CDR2 SVGIG (reference sequence). CDR3 residues: CAWTKAANTGELFF. CDR3 sequence (DNA): TGTGCCTGGACCAAAGCCGCGAACACCGGGGAGCTGTTTTTT.

The J gene is TRBJ1-2, the V gene TRBV28; 10 nucleotides agree with TRBD1. V shed 7 bases, J shed 8 bases, and the junction held 10 bases outside the gene matches. From germline, CDR1 is MDHEN and CDR2 SYDVKM. The CDR3 totals 14 residues. CDR3 sequence reads: CASIFRQGARGYTF. The DNA for the CDR3 is TGTGCCAGCATCTTTCGACAGGGGGCTCGAGGCTACACCTTC.

CDR3 residues: CASSESRAGVSPLHF. The DNA for the CDR3 is TGTGCCAGCAGTGAGTCTAGGGCAGGGGTTTCACCCCTCCACTTT. The chain combines TRBV2 with TRBJ1-6; D perhaps matches TRBD1 (6 bases). This CDR3 contains 15 residues. Trimming cost V 3 bases and J 9 bases, with 15 bases left between them. Germline lookup yields CDR1 SNHLY and CDR2 FYNNEI.

V gene TRBV30 combines with J gene TRBJ2-7; D possibly corresponds to TRBD1 (5 bases). CDR3 length: 11 residues. Germline V gives CDR1 GTSNPN, CDR2 SVGIG (reference sequence). V lost 1 base, J lost 4 bases, and 5 bases lay in between. Written as DNA, the CDR3 is TGTGCCTGGAGTGCAGGGTACGAGCAGTACGTC. It yields the protein CAWSAGYEQYV.

V usage is TRBV7-9 and J usage is TRBJ2-7; 8 bases align to TRBD1. Germline V gene sequence: CDR1 SEHNR, CDR2 FQNEAQ (reference sequence). CDR3 size: 15 residues. V dropped 3 bases and J dropped 5; count of bases not matched to a gene: 9. CDR3 residues: CASSFHQGANNEQYF. CDR3 DNA sequence: TGTGCCAGCAGCTTCCACCAGGGGGCAAACAACGAGCAGTACTTC.

The chain recombines TRBV4-2 with TRBJ1-6; a weak D match, TRBD1 (5 bases). CDR1 and CDR2 (germline): LGHNA, YNFKEQ. The CDR3 consists of 15 residues. Between the trimmed V and J ends, which lost 2 bases and 5 bases, there was a span of 10 bases. The CDR3 spells CASSQTGQHNSPLHF. CDR3 DNA sequence: TGTGCCAGCAGCCAAACTGGACAACATAATTCACCCCTCCACTTT.

The chain recombines TRBV5-4 with TRBJ1-2; D gene unclear. Germline CDR1 and CDR2: SGHNT and YYREEE (reference sequence). The CDR3 totals 16 residues. Trimming took 2 bases from V and 7 from J, leaving 21 bases between them. In DNA, the CDR3 is TGTGCCAGCAGCTTCGGAGGTGGCAGGATCATTGCTGGCTACACCTTC. Translating gives CASSFGGGRIIAGYTF.

In this sample, this clone turned up a few times. The chain couples TRBV19 to TRBJ1-2; the match to TRBD1 covers 8 bases. V lost 5 bases, J lost 4 bases, and 9 bases stayed unmatched. CDR1 and CDR2 (germline): LNHDA, SQIVND (reference sequence). This CDR3 region has 15 residues. CDR3 sequence (DNA): TGTGCCAGTAGTTCGCTCGGGACAGGCCCCTATGGCTACACCTTC. Translated, it gives CASSSLGTGPYGYTF. The full variable domain, with the rest looked up from reference TRBV19 and TRBJ1-2, is DGGITQSPKYLFRKEGQNVTLSCEQNLNHDAMYWYRQDPGQGLRLIYYSQIVNDFQKGDIAEGYSVSREKKESFPLTVTSAQKNPTAFYLCASSSLGTGPYGYTFGSGTRLTVV.

There are a few counts of this clone. The chain has TRBV7-6 and TRBJ2-3; D perhaps matches TRBD1 (6 bases). Between the trimmed V and J ends, which lost 3 bases and 0 bases, there was a span of 10 bases. The CDR3 consists of 15 residues. Germline V gives CDR1 SGHVS, CDR2 FNYEAQ. CDR3 in amino acids: CASSFTGSSTDTQYF. The CDR3 DNA reads TGTGCCAGCAGCTTCACAGGGAGCAGCACAGATACGCAGTATTTT. The whole variable domain, remainder taken from reference TRBV7-6 and TRBJ2-3, is GAGVSQSPRYKVTKRGQDVALRCDPISGHVSLYWYRQALGQGPEFLTYFNYEAQQDKSGLPNDRFSAERPEGSISTLTIQRTEQRDSAMYRCASSFTGSSTDTQYFGPGTRLTVL.